A selection of T cell receptor beta chains follows, all from one sample in a study of T-cell reconstitution after alpha-beta-depleted transplantation in children. TCRdb used MiXCR to reprocess the PCR reads, holding one entry per CDR3 protein. The data contain about 230,000 distinct CDR3 sequences, about 8.8% of them singletons. The sample here was PBMCs from the stem cell graft donor, taken from the stem cell graft. The receptor set was obtained from a human donor who donated a stem cell graft to a child with SCID. Both conserved end residues are trimmed from each CDR3.

>TRBV12-3/TRBV12-4
ASTHTVGYGYT
>TRBV5-1
ASSLAGNLPSYEQY
>TRBV7-2
ASSLGPRQNGANVLT
>TRBV20-1
SARGGTKTYEQY
>TRBV20-1
SAELPGPMNTEAF
>TRBV7-2
ASSLVRDTNEKLF
>TRBV12-3/TRBV12-4
ASARDRGYSDTQY
>TRBV20-1
SASTQGRTGTDTQY
>TRBV5-1
ASSLSDGRNSPLH
>TRBV4-2
ASSQDRGAEAF
>TRBV2
ASSRLAGGQETQY
>TRBV5-1
ASSLGAHGSPLH
>TRBV5-1
ASSFREGTEAF
>TRBV7-2
ASSPQVAPAYEQY
>TRBV5-4
ASSRQEDKFTGYIYNSPLH
>TRBV5-1
ASSFSRTRNTEAF
>TRBV9
ASSVRGGAITDTQY
>TRBV7-8
ASSGLGTGFFNEQF
>TRBV24-1
ATSDLSGGAGGPYNEQF
>TRBV7-2
ASSLVWVSSYEQY
>TRBV5-1
ASSFGQGGTDTQY
>TRBV20-1
SAPGGGLNEKLF
>TRBV14
ASSHRDSATDTQY